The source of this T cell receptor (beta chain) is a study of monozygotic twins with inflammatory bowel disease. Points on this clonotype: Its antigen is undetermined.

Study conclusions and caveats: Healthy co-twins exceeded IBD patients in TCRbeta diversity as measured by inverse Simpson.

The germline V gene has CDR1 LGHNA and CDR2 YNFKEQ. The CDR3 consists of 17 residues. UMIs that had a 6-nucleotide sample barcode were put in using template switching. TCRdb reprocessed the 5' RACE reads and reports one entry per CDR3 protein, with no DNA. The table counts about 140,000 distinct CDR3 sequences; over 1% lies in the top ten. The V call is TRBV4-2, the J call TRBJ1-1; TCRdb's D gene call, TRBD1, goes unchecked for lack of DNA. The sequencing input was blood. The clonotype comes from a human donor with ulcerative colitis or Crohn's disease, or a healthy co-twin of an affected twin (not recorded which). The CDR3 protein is CASSQRFDREVNTEAFF.